The subject of this entry is one TCR beta chain. This specimen belongs to a study of blood T cell repertoires in COVID-19. In the study overall: The origin of the acute and convalescent COVID-19 samples was the United States, Italy and Spain. PBMCs, B-cell-depleted T cells, or T cells were the source of the cDNA or gDNA that made up the material.

The germline gives CDR1 SGHRS, CDR2 YFSETQ. Trimming took off 0 bases at V and 1 base at J, with 13 bases between the two ends. The CDR3 spans 16 residues. In the study's own analysis: Amplification of reference gene primers was used by the study to estimate nucleated cell counts. Repertoires were generated with immunoSEQ multiplex PCR, while TCRdb's copy carries only in-frame clones and drops some. The D gene and trimming were derived from the DNA, and the V and J assignments and clone size from that table. The table has roughly 100,000 clones, roughly 80% seen once. The chain couples TRBV5-1 to TRBJ2-5; tentative D call: TRBD1 (6 bases). What was sequenced was peripheral blood. This sequence originates from a human donor in a cohort sampled during active COVID-19. The CDR3 loop reads CASSLGALGGQETQYF. CDR3 in DNA: TGCGCCAGCAGCTTGGGCGCACTAGGGGGCCAAGAGACCCAGTACTTC. Full variable domain (remainder filled in from reference TRBV5-1 and TRBJ2-5): KAGVTQTPRYLIKTRGQQVTLSCSPISGHRSVSWYQQTPGQGLQFLFEYFSETQRNKGNFPGRFSGRQFSNSRSEMNVSTLELGDSALYLCASSLGALGGQETQYFGPGTRLLVL.